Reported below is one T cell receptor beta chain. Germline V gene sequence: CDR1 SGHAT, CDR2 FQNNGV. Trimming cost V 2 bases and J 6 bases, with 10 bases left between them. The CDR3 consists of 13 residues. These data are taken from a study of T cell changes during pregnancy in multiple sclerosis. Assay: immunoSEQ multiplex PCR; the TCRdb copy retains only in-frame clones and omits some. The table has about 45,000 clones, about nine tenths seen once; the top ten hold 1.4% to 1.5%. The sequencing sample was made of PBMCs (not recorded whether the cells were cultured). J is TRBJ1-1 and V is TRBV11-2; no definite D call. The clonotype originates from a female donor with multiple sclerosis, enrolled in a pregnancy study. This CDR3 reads CASSLRASAEAFF. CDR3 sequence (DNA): TGTGCCAGCAGCTTACGGGCGAGCGCTGAAGCTTTCTTT. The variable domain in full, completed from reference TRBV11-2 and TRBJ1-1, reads EAGVAQSPRYKIIEKRQSVAFWCNPISGHATLYWYQQILGQGPKLLIQFQNNGVVDDSQLPKDRFSAERLKGVDSTLKIQPAKLEDSAVYLCASSLRASAEAFFGQGTRLTVV.